What follows describes a single T cell receptor beta chain. These data belong to a study of control samples from healthy donors and cancer patients. The method was immunoSEQ multiplex PCR; TCRdb's version includes in-frame clones alone and lacks a portion of them. The sample lists about 92,000 clones; more than 75% were seen once. CDR3 length: 12 residues. The germline V gene has CDR1 SEHNR and CDR2 FQNEAQ (reference sequence). V lost 5 bases, J lost 11 bases, and 7 bases stayed unmatched. This chain connects TRBV7-9 to TRBJ1-1; 8 bases map to TRBD1. The sequenced sample consisted of blood. This receptor was obtained from a woman aged 60 to 75 in good health. The CDR3 here is CASSDRTGPAFF. In nucleotides, the CDR3 is TGTGCCAGCAGCGACCGGACAGGGCCGGCTTTCTTT.